This record concerns one TCR beta chain sequence. This specimen belongs to a study of T cell changes during pregnancy in multiple sclerosis. Sequenced by immunoSEQ multiplex PCR; TCRdb stores in-frame clones only, minus some. The sample includes fewer than 25,000 clones, roughly 88% of them seen just once. The V and J ends lost 3 bases and 6 bases, in that order; junction bases with no gene match: 7. The CDR3 runs to 13 residues. The germline V gene encodes CDR1 GTSNPN and CDR2 SVGIG (reference sequence). This clonotype was sampled from a female donor in good health, enrolled as a control in a pregnancy study. Sequencing was performed on CD8+ T cells from peripheral blood mononuclear cells, taken in the third trimester of pregnancy. This rearrangement joins TRBV30 to TRBJ2-7; 8 nucleotides match TRBD1. The CDR3 loop reads CAWRGGQAREQYF. Written as DNA, the CDR3 is TGTGCCTGGAGAGGGGGACAGGCACGCGAGCAGTACTTC.